The entry below gives a single T cell receptor beta chain sequence along with its context. No antigen is known for it. The sample comes from a study of T-cell reconstitution after alpha-beta-depleted transplantation in children. Study-wide points: Diversity and T-cell counts at one year after transplant derived mostly from new T cells. Diversity of TCRbeta at day 60 was high in some patients, arising from surviving recipient T cells and thymic progenitors. Approximately two months post-transplant, alpha-beta T cells reportedly originated from several hundred expanded graft clones.

The CDR3 is 15 amino acids. Germline CDR1 reads MNHEY; CDR2 reads SVGAGI. J was trimmed by 5 bases and V by 5 bases; bases with no gene match: 10. Molecular barcoding with unique molecular identifiers was used for the TCRbeta library. TCRdb recomputed calls from the PCR reads with MiXCR, one row per CDR3 protein. Of fewer than 700,000 distinct CDR3 sequences listed, 13% are singletons. The sequencing here drew on PBMCs, mostly from graft donor cells, taken 360 days after TCRalphabeta/CD19-depleted stem cell transplant. This receptor was identified in a male patient younger than 18 who had a stem cell transplant for acute myeloid leukemia, so the T cells may come from the graft donor. The rearrangement links TRBV6-5 to TRBJ1-1, with TRBD1 identical over 8 bases. CDR3 DNA: TGTGCCAGCAGTACCGGACAGGGTCCGAGTACTGAAGCTTTCTTT. Protein product: CASSTGQGPSTEAFF.